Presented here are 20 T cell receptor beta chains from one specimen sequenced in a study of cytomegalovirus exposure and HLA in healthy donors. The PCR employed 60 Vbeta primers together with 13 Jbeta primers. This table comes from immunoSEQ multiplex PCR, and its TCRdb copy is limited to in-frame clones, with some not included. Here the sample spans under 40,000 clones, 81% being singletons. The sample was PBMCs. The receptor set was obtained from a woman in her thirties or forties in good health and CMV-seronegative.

The CDR3 protein is CASSGFPGSTDTQYF. In nucleotides, the CDR3 is TGCGCCAGCAGCGGGTTCCCGGGGAGCACAGATACGCAGTATTTT. J is TRBJ2-3 and V is TRBV5-1; D possibly corresponds to TRBD2 (5 bases). Trimming left V 4 bases short and J 0 bases short, with 12 bases between. The CDR3 extends over 15 amino acids. From germline, CDR1 is SGHRS and CDR2 YFSETQ.

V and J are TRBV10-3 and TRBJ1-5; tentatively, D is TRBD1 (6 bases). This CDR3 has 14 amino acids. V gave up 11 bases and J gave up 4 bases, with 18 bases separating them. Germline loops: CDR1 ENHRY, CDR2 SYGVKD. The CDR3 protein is CASGRDGTNQPQHF. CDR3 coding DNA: TGTGCCTCGGGCCGGGATGGGACAAATCAGCCCCAGCATTTT.

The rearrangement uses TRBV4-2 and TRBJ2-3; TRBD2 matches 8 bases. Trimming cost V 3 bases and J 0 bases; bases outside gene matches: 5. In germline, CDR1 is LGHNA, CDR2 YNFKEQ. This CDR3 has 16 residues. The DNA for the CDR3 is TGTGCCAGCAGCCATGACTCGGGGGGGAGCACAGATACGCAGTATTTT. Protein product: CASSHDSGGSTDTQYF.

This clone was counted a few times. CDR3 nucleotides: TGTGCCAGCAGCCCTTCCACAGGGGACGCGGACCACACCGGGGAGCTGTTTTTT. It yields the protein CASSPSTGDADHTGELFF. The V call is TRBV28, the J call TRBJ2-2; 7 bases align to TRBD1. The J segment lost 3 bases and the V segment lost 6 bases, leaving 16 bases of the junction unmatched. CDR3 length: 18 amino acids. Germline V gene data show CDR1 as MDHEN and CDR2 as SYDVKM.

The CDR3 reads CASSTGQGSYGYTF. CDR3 DNA: TGCGCCAGCAGCACCGGACAGGGGTCATACGGCTACACCTTC. The genes are TRBV5-1 and TRBJ1-2, with 9 bases identical to TRBD1. Germline CDR1 SGHRS, CDR2 YFSETQ. V lost 4 bases, J lost 8 bases, and 9 bases stayed unmatched. CDR3 size: 14 residues.

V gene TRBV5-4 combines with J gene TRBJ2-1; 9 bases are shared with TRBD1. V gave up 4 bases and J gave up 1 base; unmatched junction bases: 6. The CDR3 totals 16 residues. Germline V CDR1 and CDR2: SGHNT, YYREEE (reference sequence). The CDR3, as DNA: TGTGCCAGCAGCCCCCCCGGGACAGGGTCCTACAATGAGCAGTTCTTC. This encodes CASSPPGTGSYNEQFF.

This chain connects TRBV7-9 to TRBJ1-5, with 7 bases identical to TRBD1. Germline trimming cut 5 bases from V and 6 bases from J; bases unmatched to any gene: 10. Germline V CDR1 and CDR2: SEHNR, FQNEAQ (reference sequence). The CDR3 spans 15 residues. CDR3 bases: TGTGCCAGCAGCCCCTGGGACAGTCCTGTTCAGCCCCAGCATTTT. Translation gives CASSPWDSPVQPQHF.

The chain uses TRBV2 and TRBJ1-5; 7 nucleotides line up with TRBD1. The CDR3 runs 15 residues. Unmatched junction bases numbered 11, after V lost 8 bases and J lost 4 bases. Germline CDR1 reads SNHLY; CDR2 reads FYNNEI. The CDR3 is CASHPTGTDNQPQHF. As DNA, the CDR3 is TGTGCCAGCCACCCGACCGGGACAGATAATCAGCCCCAGCATTTT.

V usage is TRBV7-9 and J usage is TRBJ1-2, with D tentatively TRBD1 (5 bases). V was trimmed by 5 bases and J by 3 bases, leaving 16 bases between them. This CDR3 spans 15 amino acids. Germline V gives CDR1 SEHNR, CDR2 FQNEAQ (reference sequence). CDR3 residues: CASSGQEGVDYGYTF. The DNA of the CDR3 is TGTGCCAGCAGCGGCCAGGAAGGGGTGGACTATGGCTACACCTTC.

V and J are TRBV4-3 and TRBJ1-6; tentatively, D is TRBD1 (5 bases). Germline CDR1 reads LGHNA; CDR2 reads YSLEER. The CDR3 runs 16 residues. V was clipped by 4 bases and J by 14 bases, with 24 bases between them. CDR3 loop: CASSPAVGAAPTSLHF. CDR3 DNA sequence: TGCGCCAGCAGCCCTGCCGTTGGGGCAGCACCGACATCCCTCCACTTT.

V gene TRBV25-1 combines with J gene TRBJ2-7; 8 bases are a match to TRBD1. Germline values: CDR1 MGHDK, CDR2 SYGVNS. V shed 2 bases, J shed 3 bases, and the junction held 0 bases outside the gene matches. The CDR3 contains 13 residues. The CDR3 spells CASSEDRGYEQYF. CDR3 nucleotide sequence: TGTGCCAGCAGTGAAGACAGGGGCTACGAGCAGTACTTC.

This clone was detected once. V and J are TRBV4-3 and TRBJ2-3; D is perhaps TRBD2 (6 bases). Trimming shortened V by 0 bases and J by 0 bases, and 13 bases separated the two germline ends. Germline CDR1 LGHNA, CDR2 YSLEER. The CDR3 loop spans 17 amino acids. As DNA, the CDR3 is TGCGCCAGCAGCCAAGACGGGGACTTCGCTAGCACAGATACGCAGTATTTT. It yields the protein CASSQDGDFASTDTQYF.

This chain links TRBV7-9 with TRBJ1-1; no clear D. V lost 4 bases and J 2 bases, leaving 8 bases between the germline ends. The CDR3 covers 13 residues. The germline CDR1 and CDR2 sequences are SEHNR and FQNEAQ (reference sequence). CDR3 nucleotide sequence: TGTGCCAGCAGCTCCGGGAGAAACACTGAAGCTTTCTTT. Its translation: CASSSGRNTEAFF. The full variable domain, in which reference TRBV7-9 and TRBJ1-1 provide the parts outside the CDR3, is DTGVSQNPRHKITKRGQNVTFRCDPISEHNRLYWYRQTLGQGPEFLTYFQNEAQLEKSRLLSDRFSAERPKGSFSTLEIQRTEQGDSAMYLCASSSGRNTEAFFGQGTRLTVV.

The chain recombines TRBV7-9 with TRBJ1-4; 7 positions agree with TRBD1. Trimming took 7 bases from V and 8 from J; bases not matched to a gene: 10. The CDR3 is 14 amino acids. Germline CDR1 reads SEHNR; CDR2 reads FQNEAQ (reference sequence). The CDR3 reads CASTPTGSGEKLFF. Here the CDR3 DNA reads TGTGCCAGCACCCCGACAGGGAGCGGAGAAAAACTGTTTTTT.

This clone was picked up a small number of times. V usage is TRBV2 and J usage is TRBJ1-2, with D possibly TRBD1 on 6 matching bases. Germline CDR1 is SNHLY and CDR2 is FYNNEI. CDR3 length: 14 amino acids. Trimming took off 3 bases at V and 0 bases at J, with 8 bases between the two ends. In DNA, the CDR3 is TGTGCCAGCAGTGAGAGGACAGCTAACTATGGCTACACCTTC. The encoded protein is CASSERTANYGYTF.

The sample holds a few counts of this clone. The CDR3 bases are TGTGCCAGCAGCTTGGTCCAGCGGAGCACAGATACGCAGTATTTT. Translated, it gives CASSLVQRSTDTQYF. V usage is TRBV5-5 and J usage is TRBJ2-3; D may be TRBD2 (5 bases). Germline CDR1 reads SGHKS; CDR2 reads YYEKEE (reference sequence). Trimming stripped 0 bases from V and 0 bases from J, with 8 bases between. The CDR3 length is 15 residues.

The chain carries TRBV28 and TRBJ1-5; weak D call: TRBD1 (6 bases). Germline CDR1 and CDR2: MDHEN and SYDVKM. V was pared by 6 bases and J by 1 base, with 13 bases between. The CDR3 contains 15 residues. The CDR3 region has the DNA TGTGCCAGCAGCCCCGGGACACCAAGCAATCAGCCCCAGCATTTT. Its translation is CASSPGTPSNQPQHF.

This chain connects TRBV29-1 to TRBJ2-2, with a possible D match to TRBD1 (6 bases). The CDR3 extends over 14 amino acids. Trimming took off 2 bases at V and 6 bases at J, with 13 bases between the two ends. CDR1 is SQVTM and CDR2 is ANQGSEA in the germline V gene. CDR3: CSVESWGRAGELFF. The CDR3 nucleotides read TGCAGCGTTGAATCCTGGGGGCGAGCCGGGGAGCTGTTTTTT.

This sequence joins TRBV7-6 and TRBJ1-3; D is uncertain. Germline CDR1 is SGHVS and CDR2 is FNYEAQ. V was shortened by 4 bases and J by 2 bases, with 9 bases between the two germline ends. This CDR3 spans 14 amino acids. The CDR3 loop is CASSSFGTGNTIYF. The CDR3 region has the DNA TGTGCCAGCAGCTCTTTCGGGACTGGAAACACCATATATTTT.

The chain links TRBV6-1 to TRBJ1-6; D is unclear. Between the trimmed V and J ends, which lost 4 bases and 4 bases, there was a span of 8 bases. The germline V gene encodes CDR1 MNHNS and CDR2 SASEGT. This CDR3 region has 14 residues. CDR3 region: CASSATEYNSPLHF. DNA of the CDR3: TGTGCCAGCAGTGCGACGGAGTATAATTCACCCCTCCACTTT.